What follows is one TCR beta chain and its context. The antigen is undetermined. The data are from a study of cytomegalovirus exposure and HLA in healthy donors. About the research overall: Around four fifths of 350 to 400 genotyped donors fell in the Caucasian-associated ancestry cluster.

Study-wide findings and caveats: There were a few CMV-associated chains whose specificity for CMV antigens was confirmed in vitro.

CDR3 length: 16 amino acids. The V end was cut by 0 bases, the J end by 8 bases, with 20 bases between. Germline V gives CDR1 SGHTS, CDR2 YDEGEE. Use of 60 Vbeta and 13 Jbeta primers characterized the PCR. Only in-frame clones appear in the TCRdb table, and some are missing; sequencing was by immunoSEQ multiplex PCR. This sample yields 74,000 or so clones, of which about four fifths are seen a single time; approximately 6% belongs to the top ten. The sample comprised PBMCs. The chain has TRBV5-8 and TRBJ1-1; D is possibly TRBD1 (5 bases). This clonotype originated in a male donor in good health and CMV-seropositive. The CDR3 DNA follows: TGTGCCAGCAGCTTGGTCGTTGGCAGGGTAGCTAGGGAAGCTTTCTTT. Its protein is CASSLVVGRVAREAFF.